A selection of T cell receptor beta chains follows, all from one sample in a study of a mutant IDH1 vaccine in newly diagnosed glioma. Method: immunoSEQ multiplex PCR; TCRdb's copy keeps in-frame clones and lacks some. The sample lists about 24,000 clones, 82% occurring once. These TCRs' antigens remain unknown. Sequencing was performed on PBMCs, taken from a glioma patient whose treatment included an IDH1 peptide vaccine. These TCRs come from a man aged 40-50 years with glioma. Some clones in this sample may be carry-over from other donors' samples. The CDR3 runs from the conserved cysteine through the conserved F or W. A D gene is named only where the DNA matches it firmly. Clone size appears in some rows only: once, few, many, or a class for an expanded clone.

CDR3nt: TGTGCCAGCTCACTTTCGACAGGATCGATTGGCTACACCTTC; CDR3aa: CASSLSTGSIGYTF; d_gene: NA; v_gene: TRBV18; j_gene: TRBJ1-2; abundance: NA
CDR3nt: TGTGCCAGCAGCCAACTGACAGGGGCCTACGAGCAGTACTTC; CDR3aa: CASSQLTGAYEQYF; d_gene: TRBD1; v_gene: TRBV4-2; j_gene: TRBJ2-7; abundance: NA
CDR3nt: TGTGCCAGCAGCCGGGGGACGCCGGAGACCCAGTACTTC; CDR3aa: CASSRGTPETQYF; d_gene: NA; v_gene: TRBV7-2; j_gene: TRBJ2-5; abundance: NA
CDR3nt: TGTGCCAGCAGTGAACCGACTCTTGAAGCTTTCTTT; CDR3aa: CASSEPTLEAFF; d_gene: NA; v_gene: TRBV2; j_gene: TRBJ1-1; abundance: NA
CDR3nt: TGTGCCAGCAGCAGGACACACTCTGGAAACACCATATATTTT; CDR3aa: CASSRTHSGNTIYF; d_gene: NA; v_gene: TRBV27; j_gene: TRBJ1-3; abundance: NA
CDR3nt: TGTGCCATCAGTGAGTCGAGGGAGGGAAACTATGGCTACACCTTC; CDR3aa: CAISESREGNYGYTF; d_gene: NA; v_gene: TRBV10-3; j_gene: TRBJ1-2; abundance: NA
CDR3nt: TGTGCCTGGAGTGGAAGGGGGGGGGTGCACGAGCAGTACTTC; CDR3aa: CAWSGRGGVHEQYF; d_gene: NA; v_gene: TRBV30; j_gene: TRBJ2-7; abundance: NA
CDR3nt: TGTGCCAGCAGCTCGGGGCGGAAGAACACTGAAGCTTTCTTT; CDR3aa: CASSSGRKNTEAFF; d_gene: NA; v_gene: TRBV5-4; j_gene: TRBJ1-1; abundance: once
CDR3nt: TGTGCCAGCACCTTGACAGTCGGCAATCAGCCCCAGCATTTT; CDR3aa: CASTLTVGNQPQHF; d_gene: NA; v_gene: TRBV6-4; j_gene: TRBJ1-5; abundance: NA
CDR3nt: TGTGCCAGCAGCTTACAGTCGTCTCAGCCCCAGCATTTT; CDR3aa: CASSLQSSQPQHF; d_gene: NA; v_gene: TRBV7-2; j_gene: TRBJ1-5; abundance: NA
CDR3nt: TGTGCCAGCAGATTAACGGGGGGCAGCACAGATACGCAGTATTTT; CDR3aa: CASRLTGGSTDTQYF; d_gene: NA; v_gene: TRBV6-5; j_gene: TRBJ2-3; abundance: NA
CDR3nt: TGTGCCATCAGTACTAGCACTGATACGCAGTATTTT; CDR3aa: CAISTSTDTQYF; d_gene: NA; v_gene: TRBV10-3; j_gene: TRBJ2-3; abundance: NA
CDR3nt: TGTGCCAGCAGCTTACCAGCGGGGGGCCGATCGGTCTCCTACAATGAGCAGTTCTTC; CDR3aa: CASSLPAGGRSVSYNEQFF; d_gene: TRBD2; v_gene: TRBV7-2; j_gene: TRBJ2-1; abundance: NA
CDR3nt: TGTGCCAGCAGCTCCGGGACGGCCTGGGCCCAGCCCCAGCATTTT; CDR3aa: CASSSGTAWAQPQHF; d_gene: NA; v_gene: TRBV5-6; j_gene: TRBJ1-5; abundance: NA
CDR3nt: TGTGCCAGCAGTGTTTCGGCCTCCTACGAGCAGTACTTC; CDR3aa: CASSVSASYEQYF; d_gene: NA; v_gene: TRBV2; j_gene: TRBJ2-7; abundance: NA
CDR3nt: TGTGCCAGCAGCCGCGGGGGGAGCAATCAGCCCCAGCATTTT; CDR3aa: CASSRGGSNQPQHF; d_gene: NA; v_gene: TRBV6-5; j_gene: TRBJ1-5; abundance: NA
CDR3nt: TGTGCCAGCAGTTACGGACAGGGAGGCCTCTATGGCTACACCTTC; CDR3aa: CASSYGQGGLYGYTF; d_gene: TRBD1; v_gene: TRBV6-5; j_gene: TRBJ1-2; abundance: NA
CDR3nt: TGTGCCAGCAGCCGAGGACAGGGTTGGGGCTCACCCCTCCACTTT; CDR3aa: CASSRGQGWGSPLHF; d_gene: TRBD1; v_gene: TRBV9; j_gene: TRBJ1-6; abundance: NA
CDR3nt: TGTGCCAGCAGCTCAGGAGATACGCAGTATTTT; CDR3aa: CASSSGDTQYF; d_gene: NA; v_gene: TRBV11-2; j_gene: TRBJ2-3; abundance: NA
CDR3nt: TGTGCCAGCAGCCCCTTTGTGGGCAGCACCGGGGAGCTGTTTTTT; CDR3aa: CASSPFVGSTGELFF; d_gene: NA; v_gene: TRBV6-5; j_gene: TRBJ2-2; abundance: few
CDR3nt: TGTGCCAGCAGTTACTCGACATTCGGGGGTGAGACCCAGTACTTC; CDR3aa: CASSYSTFGGETQYF; d_gene: NA; v_gene: TRBV6-5; j_gene: TRBJ2-5; abundance: NA
CDR3nt: TGTGCCAGCAGTGGGTCCCCCCTCAGCACAGATACGCAGTATTTT; CDR3aa: CASSGSPLSTDTQYF; d_gene: NA; v_gene: TRBV6-1; j_gene: TRBJ2-3; abundance: NA
CDR3nt: TGTGCCAGCTCACCTAAAGACAGTGAAGCTTTCTTT; CDR3aa: CASSPKDSEAFF; d_gene: NA; v_gene: TRBV18; j_gene: TRBJ1-1; abundance: NA
CDR3nt: TGTGCCAGCAGCGTGGGGCTCAGCACAGATACGCAGTATTTT; CDR3aa: CASSVGLSTDTQYF; d_gene: NA; v_gene: TRBV7-2; j_gene: TRBJ2-3; abundance: NA
CDR3nt: TGCGCCAGCAGCCGCCTAGGACAGGGGAACACTGAAGCTTTCTTT; CDR3aa: CASSRLGQGNTEAFF; d_gene: TRBD1; v_gene: TRBV4-3; j_gene: TRBJ1-1; abundance: NA
CDR3nt: TGTGCCAGCAGTGGACAGGATAATCAGCCCCAGCATTTT; CDR3aa: CASSGQDNQPQHF; d_gene: NA; v_gene: TRBV2; j_gene: TRBJ1-5; abundance: NA
CDR3nt: TGTGCCAGTAGTACCTGGCTGACCTACAATGAGCAGTTCTTC; CDR3aa: CASSTWLTYNEQFF; d_gene: NA; v_gene: TRBV19; j_gene: TRBJ2-1; abundance: NA
CDR3nt: TGCGCCAGCAGAGTAGGGCAGGGGGCGCGTCGGACTGAAGCTTTCTTT; CDR3aa: CASRVGQGARRTEAFF; d_gene: TRBD1; v_gene: TRBV5-1; j_gene: TRBJ1-1; abundance: NA
CDR3nt: TGTGCCTGGAGTCCGCTTCTAGGGGTTTTTGAGAACACCATATATTTT; CDR3aa: CAWSPLLGVFENTIYF; d_gene: NA; v_gene: TRBV30; j_gene: TRBJ1-3; abundance: NA
CDR3nt: TGTGCCAGCAGTGCGGGGCTAGCGGGGATTCAAGAGACCCAGTACTTC; CDR3aa: CASSAGLAGIQETQYF; d_gene: TRBD2; v_gene: TRBV2; j_gene: TRBJ2-5; abundance: once
CDR3nt: TGTGCCAGCAGCTTAGGCACAATCAATCAGCCCCAGCATTTT; CDR3aa: CASSLGTINQPQHF; d_gene: NA; v_gene: TRBV7-2; j_gene: TRBJ1-5; abundance: NA
CDR3nt: TGTGCCAGCAGCTGGGTGGGGGACAGATCGGCTTTCTTT; CDR3aa: CASSWVGDRSAFF; d_gene: TRBD1; v_gene: TRBV7-9; j_gene: TRBJ1-1; abundance: few
CDR3nt: TGTGCCAGCAGCAATAGCGGGGGGGCAAGAGATACGCAGTATTTT; CDR3aa: CASSNSGGARDTQYF; d_gene: TRBD2; v_gene: TRBV7-2; j_gene: TRBJ2-3; abundance: once
CDR3nt: TGTGCCAGCAGCCAAGATGCAGAGCGGGGGCGAACCTACGAGCAGTACTTC; CDR3aa: CASSQDAERGRTYEQYF; d_gene: TRBD2; v_gene: TRBV4-2; j_gene: TRBJ2-7; abundance: NA
CDR3nt: TGTGCCAGCAGCTTAGCCGGAGGATCCTCCTACGAGCAGTACTTC; CDR3aa: CASSLAGGSSYEQYF; d_gene: NA; v_gene: TRBV7-8; j_gene: TRBJ2-7; abundance: NA
CDR3nt: TGTGCCAGCAGCTCAAAGCTGGCAACAGCTTTCTTT; CDR3aa: CASSSKLATAFF; d_gene: NA; v_gene: TRBV6-6; j_gene: TRBJ1-1; abundance: NA
CDR3nt: TGTGCCAGCAGGACCGGACAGAGAAACACTGAAGCTTTCTTT; CDR3aa: CASRTGQRNTEAFF; d_gene: NA; v_gene: TRBV6-6; j_gene: TRBJ1-1; abundance: NA
CDR3nt: TGTGCCATCGGGGTCGATTCACCCCTCCACTTT; CDR3aa: CAIGVDSPLHF; d_gene: NA; v_gene: TRBV10-3; j_gene: TRBJ1-6; abundance: NA
CDR3nt: TGTGCCAGCAGCTTGGTGGCGGACAGTTCCTACAATGAGCAGTTCTTC; CDR3aa: CASSLVADSSYNEQFF; d_gene: NA; v_gene: TRBV5-6; j_gene: TRBJ2-1; abundance: NA
CDR3nt: TGTGCCAGCAGTTTAGTGGTAGCGGGGGCACACACTGTTGGGAATGAGCAGTTCTTC; CDR3aa: CASSLVVAGAHTVGNEQFF; d_gene: TRBD2; v_gene: TRBV28; j_gene: TRBJ2-1; abundance: NA
CDR3nt: TGTGCCAGCAGTTTCCGAGGGGCGCCTGGAAACACCATATATTTT; CDR3aa: CASSFRGAPGNTIYF; d_gene: NA; v_gene: TRBV27; j_gene: TRBJ1-3; abundance: NA
CDR3nt: TGCGCCAGCAGCTTATCGACAGGGGGGGGAAATGAAAAACTGTTTTTT; CDR3aa: CASSLSTGGGNEKLFF; d_gene: TRBD1; v_gene: TRBV5-1; j_gene: TRBJ1-4; abundance: medium-sized
CDR3nt: TGCGCCAGCAGGGGGACAGGGGAGGGGGAAAAACTGTTTTTT; CDR3aa: CASRGTGEGEKLFF; d_gene: TRBD1; v_gene: TRBV10-2; j_gene: TRBJ1-4; abundance: NA
CDR3nt: TGTGCCACGCTTGGGACAGGGAATTCCTACGAGCAGTACTTC; CDR3aa: CATLGTGNSYEQYF; d_gene: TRBD1; v_gene: TRBV6-1; j_gene: TRBJ2-7; abundance: NA
CDR3nt: TGCGCCAGCAGTGGACTCTACAATGAGCAGTTCTTC; CDR3aa: CASSGLYNEQFF; d_gene: NA; v_gene: TRBV5-1; j_gene: TRBJ2-1; abundance: NA
CDR3nt: TGCGCCAGCAGACTAAACAGCGGTTCTAACTATGGCTACACCTTC; CDR3aa: CASRLNSGSNYGYTF; d_gene: NA; v_gene: TRBV5-1; j_gene: TRBJ1-2; abundance: NA
CDR3nt: TGTGCCATCAGCGACGAAGGGGGATTCGCTGAAGCTTTCTTT; CDR3aa: CAISDEGGFAEAFF; d_gene: NA; v_gene: TRBV10-3; j_gene: TRBJ1-1; abundance: NA